Each of the 11 T cell receptor beta chains below was sequenced from the same sample in a study of T cells of healthy individuals. TCRdb fed the 5' RACE reads into MiXCR, producing one record per CDR3 protein. The repertoire includes 38,000 or so distinct CDR3 sequences, approximately 4.9% of them detected once, and approximately 8.5% sits in the top ten. The receptors shown here come from a human donor in good health.

The sample holds many counts of this clonotype. The rearrangement links TRBV5-5 to TRBJ2-7, with D perhaps TRBD1 (6 bases). V was pared by 3 bases and J by 4 bases, with 17 bases between. The CDR3 extends over 15 amino acids. CDR1 is SGHKS and CDR2 is YYEKEE in the germline V gene (reference sequence). The CDR3 loop is CASSSPGQGRYEQYF. Written as DNA, the CDR3 is TGTGCCAGCAGCTCCCCAGGGCAGGGGAGATACGAGCAGTACTTC.

This clonotype was seen many times. The junction departs from the called germline gene at one end, perhaps through a read error. The chain employs TRBV12-3 or TRBV12-4 and TRBJ2-7; TRBD2 is a possible D gene (6 bases). The CDR3 is 14 residues long. CDR3 sequence (DNA): TGTGCCAGCAGTTCCACTTATCGGACTACGATCCAGGACTTC. It codes for CASSSTYRTTIQDF.

This clonotype was seen at least ten times. This chain uses TRBV13 with TRBJ2-1; 7 bases agree with TRBD1. The CDR3 contains 15 residues. After removal of 1 base from V and 3 bases from J, the junction contained 3 bases not matched to a gene. Germline CDR1 and CDR2: PRHDT and FYEKMQ (reference sequence). The chain's CDR3 is CASSLAGTDYNEQFF. The DNA of the CDR3 is TGTGCCAGCAGCTTAGCCGGGACAGACTACAATGAGCAGTTCTTC.

In this sample, this clonotype turned up many times. This CDR3 reads CASSLEASFDEQYF. As DNA, the CDR3 is TGTGCCAGCAGCTTAGAGGCTAGTTTCGACGAGCAGTACTTC. The gene calls are TRBV11-2 and TRBJ2-7; D not resolved. CDR3 length: 14 residues. Trimming stripped 0 bases from V and 5 bases from J, with 11 bases between. Germline V gives CDR1 SGHAT, CDR2 FQNNGV.

This clonotype was picked up many times. This chain joins TRBV6-1 and TRBJ1-3, with D possibly being TRBD1 (5 bases). The V gene lost 5 bases and the J gene lost 9 bases, with 14 bases spanning the gap. Germline V gene data show CDR1 as MNHNS and CDR2 as SASEGT. This CDR3 is built from 13 residues. The CDR3 DNA sequence: TGTGCCAGCAGTCCAGGGACCCCCATCACCATATATTTT. It translates to CASSPGTPITIYF.

This clonotype was recorded many times. The chain is built from TRBV12-3 or TRBV12-4 and TRBJ1-2, with D hard to call. V shed 6 bases and J shed 7 bases, with 6 bases lying between them. This CDR3 comprises 10 residues. CDR3 protein: CASSSGGYTF. Here the CDR3 DNA reads TGTGCCAGCAGCTCTGGTGGCTACACCTTC.

This clonotype was counted ten times or more. The V and J genes are TRBV12-3 or TRBV12-4 and TRBJ2-7, with D perhaps TRBD2 (7 bases). The CDR3 is made up of 15 amino acids. Trimming took off 5 bases at V and 7 bases at J, with 21 bases between the two ends. CDR3 DNA sequence: TGTGCCAGCAGTCCCGTGGGGGGGGCCATACATGAGCAGTACTTC. Translated: CASSPVGGAIHEQYF.

This chain uses TRBV5-6 with TRBJ2-1; D is unresolved. The CDR3 loop spans 14 amino acids. Germline V CDR1 and CDR2: SGHDT, YYEEEE. Deletions cut 6 bases from V and 4 bases from J, with 14 bases between. The CDR3 loop reads CASTRQVEYNEQFF. CDR3 bases: TGTGCCAGCACTAGACAAGTCGAGTACAATGAGCAGTTCTTC.

This clonotype came up many times. CDR3 amino acids: CASSPVGRLSGANVLTF. The CDR3 bases are TGTGCCAGCAGCCCCGTCGGACGGCTTTCTGGGGCCAACGTCCTGACTTTC. V usage is TRBV2 and J usage is TRBJ2-6; no clear D. Trimming cost V 6 bases and J 1 base, with 16 bases left between them. The CDR3 has 17 residues. The germline CDR1 and CDR2 sequences are SNHLY and FYNNEI.

In its sample, this clonotype was seen many times. The chain joins TRBV7-9 to TRBJ2-3, with D perhaps TRBD1 or TRBD2 (5 bases each). Trimming pared 3 bases from V and 0 bases from J, leaving 13 bases between. This CDR3 has 16 residues. Germline assignment: CDR1 SEHNR and CDR2 FQNEAQ (reference sequence). CDR3 residues: CASSFPTEGSTDTQYF. The CDR3 DNA sequence: TGTGCCAGCAGCTTCCCAACCGAGGGGAGCACAGATACGCAGTATTTT.

Ten or more counts support this clonotype. The rearrangement links TRBV5-6 to TRBJ1-2, with a weak D call TRBD1 (5 bases). Trimming shortened V by 2 bases and J by 4 bases, and 18 bases separated the two germline ends. In germline, CDR1 is SGHDT, CDR2 YYEEEE. This CDR3 contains 16 residues. The CDR3 is CASSLWDRIHLYGYTF. For the CDR3, the DNA is TGTGCCAGCAGCTTATGGGACCGCATTCATCTCTATGGCTACACCTTC.